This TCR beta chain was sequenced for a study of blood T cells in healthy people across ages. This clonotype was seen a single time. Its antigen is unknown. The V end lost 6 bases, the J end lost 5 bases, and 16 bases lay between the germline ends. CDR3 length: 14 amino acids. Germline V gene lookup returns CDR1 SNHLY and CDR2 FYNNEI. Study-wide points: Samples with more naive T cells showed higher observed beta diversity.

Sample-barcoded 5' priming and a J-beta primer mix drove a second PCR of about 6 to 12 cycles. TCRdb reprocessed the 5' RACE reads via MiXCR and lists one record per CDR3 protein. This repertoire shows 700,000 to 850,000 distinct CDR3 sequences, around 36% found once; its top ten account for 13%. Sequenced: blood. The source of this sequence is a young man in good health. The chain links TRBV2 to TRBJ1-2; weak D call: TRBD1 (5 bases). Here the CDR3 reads CASSSAGDTYGYTF. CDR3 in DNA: TGTGCCAGCAGCTCCGCGGGGGATACTTATGGCTACACCTTC.